This paragraph covers one TCR beta chain sequence. The data belong to a study of blood T cell repertoires in COVID-19. V was clipped by 0 bases and J by 2 bases, with 13 bases between them. Looked up from germline, CDR1 is SGDLS and CDR2 is YYNGEE. The CDR3 spans 16 residues. Authors' methods: It was from reference gene primer amplification that nucleated cell counts were estimated. Repertoires were generated with immunoSEQ multiplex PCR, while TCRdb's copy carries only in-frame clones and drops some. Clone size and V and J calls were adopted from that table, with D and trimming inferred from the DNA. The profile shows 170,000 or so clones, over 90% of them singletons.

The chain joins TRBV9 to TRBJ2-3; no firm D call. Sequenced: peripheral blood. This sequence originates from a man in his fifties with acute or convalescent COVID-19. The CDR3 spells CASSVAAGSYTDTQYF. Written as DNA, the CDR3 is TGTGCCAGCAGCGTAGCGGCAGGATCCTACACAGATACGCAGTATTTT.